The 26 T cell receptor beta chains below were found in one sample sequenced in a study of graft-versus-host responses after intestinal transplantation. No antigen has been assigned to these receptors. Clones were sequenced by immunoSEQ multiplex PCR, and TCRdb holds only the in-frame ones, with some missing. The repertoire holds 80,000 to 100,000 clones, with 75% to 95% as singletons. The sequencing here drew on unstimulated CD4+ T cells sorted from spleen or lymph node cells, taken before transplant. The receptors stem from a human donor who was the organ donor for an intestinal transplant.

This chain uses TRBV25-1 with TRBJ2-4; D may be TRBD1 (5 bases). The CDR3 has 15 residues. Germline CDR1 is MGHDK and CDR2 is SYGVNS. The V end was cut by 1 base, the J end by 6 bases, with 13 bases between. CDR3 nucleotide sequence: TGTGCCAGCAGTGAATTTGACAGCCCCTTAAACATTCAGTACTTC. Protein product: CASSEFDSPLNIQYF.

This chain joins TRBV5-8 and TRBJ2-7, with D tentatively TRBD1 (5 bases). The CDR3 covers 13 residues. Trimming took off 2 bases at V and 3 bases at J, with 9 bases between the two ends. CDR1 is SGHTS, CDR2 YDEGEE, per germline. This CDR3 is CASSLGVLYEQYF. DNA for the CDR3: TGTGCCAGCAGCTTAGGGGTACTCTACGAGCAGTACTTC. The whole variable domain, remainder taken from reference TRBV5-8 and TRBJ2-7, is EAGVTQSPTHLIKTRGQQATLRCSPISGHTSVYWYQQALGLGLQFLLWYDEGEERNRGNFPPRFSGRQFPNYSSELNVNALELEDSALYLCASSLGVLYEQYFGPGTRLTVT.

This rearrangement joins TRBV4-2 to TRBJ2-2, with a weak D call TRBD2 (6 bases). This CDR3 spans 13 amino acids. Germline CDR1 reads LGHNA; CDR2 reads YNFKEQ. The V end lost 1 base, the J end lost 7 bases, and 7 bases lay between the germline ends. The CDR3 sequence is CASSQAGGGELFF. The CDR3, as DNA: TGTGCCAGCAGCCAAGCCGGGGGCGGGGAGCTGTTTTTT.

The chain joins TRBV29-1 to TRBJ2-1; TRBD2 matches at 7 bases. The junction had 3 bases not matched to a gene; V was cut back by 4 bases and J by 6 bases. CDR3 length: 12 residues. CDR1 and CDR2 from the germline V gene are SQVTM and ANQGSEA. The DNA of the CDR3 is TGCAGCGTTGGACGGACTAGCAATGAGCAGTTCTTC. Translating it yields CSVGRTSNEQFF.

V gene TRBV4-2 combines with J gene TRBJ2-1; 9 nucleotides agree with TRBD1. V dropped 2 bases and J dropped 8; count of bases not matched to a gene: 10. There are 16 residues in the CDR3. Looked up from germline, CDR1 is LGHNA and CDR2 is YNFKEQ. This chain's CDR3 is CASSQRGGQGEDEQFF. The DNA of the CDR3 is TGTGCCAGCAGCCAAAGGGGGGGACAGGGTGAGGATGAGCAGTTCTTC.

The chain combines TRBV19 with TRBJ1-1; D may be TRBD1 (6 bases). Germline lookup yields CDR1 LNHDA and CDR2 SQIVND (reference sequence). V was clipped by 5 bases and J by 2 bases, with 15 bases between them. The CDR3 loop spans 15 amino acids. The CDR3 nucleotides read TGTGCCAGTAGTCGCGGGGGCATCGGAAACACTGAAGCTTTCTTT. This codes for CASSRGGIGNTEAFF.

The rearrangement uses TRBV11-2 and TRBJ1-2; D not certain. The CDR3 is 11 amino acids. Looked up from germline, CDR1 is SGHAT and CDR2 is FQNNGV. V lost 5 bases to trimming and J lost 5 bases, with 6 bases between them. The CDR3 sequence: CASSVLYGYTF. In DNA, the CDR3 is TGTGCCAGCAGCGTTCTTTATGGCTACACCTTC.

The chain links TRBV5-1 to TRBJ2-1; the match to TRBD2 covers 11 bases. CDR3 size: 16 residues. V dropped 3 bases and J dropped 6; count of bases not matched to a gene: 8. The germline CDR1 and CDR2 sequences are SGHRS and YFSETQ. CDR3 region: CASSSTLAGGLNEQFF. The CDR3 coding sequence is TGCGCCAGCAGCTCCACTTTAGCGGGGGGGCTCAATGAGCAGTTCTTC.

The rearrangement joins TRBV14 to TRBJ2-2, with 9 bases lining up with TRBD2. With 0 bases clipped from V and 5 bases from J, the junction kept 10 bases outside the gene matches. Germline V lookup: CDR1 SGHDN, CDR2 FVKESK. This CDR3 is 18 amino acids long. CDR3 DNA: TGTGCCAGCAGCCAAGACCGGATGCTAGCGGGGAGGACCGGGGAGCTGTTTTTT. This sequence encodes CASSQDRMLAGRTGELFF.

The chain employs TRBV29-1 and TRBJ2-7, with 8 bases aligning to TRBD1. The CDR3 is 12 residues long. CDR1 is SQVTM, CDR2 ANQGSEA, per germline. Trimming removed 7 bases from V and 5 bases from J; junction bases left unmatched: 7. The CDR3 nucleotides are TGCAGCGCCTGGACAGGGCAACACGAGCAGTACTTC. Its translation is CSAWTGQHEQYF.

The chain is built from TRBV4-2 and TRBJ2-1; TRBD2 agrees at 13 bases. The CDR3 sequence is 17 residues long. Germline assignment: CDR1 LGHNA and CDR2 YNFKEQ. The V gene end was trimmed by 3 bases and the J gene end by 1 base; junction bases not matched to a gene: 3. DNA of the CDR3: TGTGCCAGCAGCCATGTGACTAGCGGGGGGTCCTACAATGAGCAGTTCTTC. Its translation is CASSHVTSGGSYNEQFF.

The V call is TRBV7-9, the J call TRBJ2-5; D is possibly TRBD1 (6 bases). The length of the CDR3 is 15 residues. The V gene's germline CDR1 is SEHNR and CDR2 FQNEAQ (reference sequence). V dropped 4 bases and J dropped 2 bases, with 14 bases sitting between them. DNA of the CDR3: TGTGCCAGCAGCTCCGTAAAGGGGGTGCAAGAGACCCAGTACTTC. Protein product: CASSSVKGVQETQYF.

The chain is built from TRBV2 and TRBJ2-3; tentatively, D is TRBD2 (6 bases). This CDR3 has 12 amino acids. V shed 6 bases and J shed 6 bases, with 10 bases lying between them. Germline loops: CDR1 SNHLY, CDR2 FYNNEI. CDR3 amino acids: CASRGGLDTQYF. The CDR3 coding sequence is TGTGCCAGCAGGGGGGGACTGGATACGCAGTATTTT. The full variable domain, with the rest looked up from reference TRBV2 and TRBJ2-3, is EPEVTQTPSHQVTQMGQEVILRCVPISNHLYFYWYRQILGQKVEFLVSFYNNEISEKSEIFDDQFSVERPDGSNFTLKIRSTKLEDSAMYFCASRGGLDTQYFGPGTRLTVL.

The chain couples TRBV7-2 to TRBJ1-2; 8 bases line up with TRBD1. CDR3 length equals 13 residues. Trimming at V came to 6 bases and at J to 8 bases, leaving 8 bases not matched to a gene. Germline CDR1 and CDR2: SGHTA and FQGNSA. CDR3 loop: CASRYDRGVGYTF. DNA of the CDR3: TGTGCCAGCAGATACGACAGGGGAGTCGGCTACACCTTC.

This rearrangement joins TRBV7-3 to TRBJ2-1; maybe TRBD1 (6 bases). The CDR3 spans 17 residues. Germline V gene lookup returns CDR1 SGHTA and CDR2 FQGTGA. Deletions cut 1 base from V and 9 bases from J, with 22 bases between. CDR3: CASSLIGTQGREGEQFF. The DNA of the CDR3 is TGTGCCAGCAGCTTAATTGGGACACAGGGAAGGGAAGGTGAGCAGTTCTTC.

This chain links TRBV2 with TRBJ2-3, with a weak D call TRBD1 (6 bases). V shed 8 bases and J shed 1 base, with 13 bases lying between them. The CDR3 contains 14 residues. CDR1 and CDR2 (germline): SNHLY, FYNNEI. CDR3 amino acids: CASVYRARTDTQYF. The CDR3 bases are TGTGCCAGCGTATACAGGGCACGCACAGATACGCAGTATTTT.

This chain uses TRBV5-1 with TRBJ2-5; D ambiguous. Germline values: CDR1 SGHRS, CDR2 YFSETQ. V lost 4 bases to trimming and J lost 5 bases, with 6 bases between them. The CDR3 runs 11 residues. CDR3: CASSARETQYF. The CDR3 DNA follows: TGCGCCAGCAGCGCCAGGGAGACCCAGTACTTC.

CDR3 DNA: TGTGCCAGCACCGCCTCAACTACCTACGAGCAGTACTTC. Protein sequence: CASTASTTYEQYF. The chain carries TRBV27 and TRBJ2-7; D remains ambiguous. With 7 bases removed from V and 2 bases from J, the gap between germline ends came to 12 bases. The germline gives CDR1 MNHEY, CDR2 SMNVEV (reference sequence). This CDR3 has 13 amino acids.

This clone was counted a few times. The J gene is TRBJ1-4, the V gene TRBV5-1; TRBD1 matches at 8 bases. Trimming cost V 3 bases and J 7 bases; bases outside gene matches: 8. The CDR3 loop spans 15 amino acids. The V gene's germline CDR1 is SGHRS and CDR2 YFSETQ. The CDR3 here is CASSSADRAREKLFF. For the CDR3, the DNA is TGCGCCAGCAGCTCCGCGGACAGGGCACGTGAAAAACTGTTTTTT.

This rearrangement joins TRBV4-2 to TRBJ2-7, with 11 bases aligning to TRBD1. V shed 0 bases and J 5 bases; nucleotides not matched to a gene: 6. The CDR3 extends over 16 amino acids. The germline V gene has CDR1 LGHNA and CDR2 YNFKEQ. CDR3 protein: CASSQDLWTGGNEQYF. The CDR3 DNA sequence: TGTGCCAGCAGCCAAGACCTTTGGACAGGGGGCAACGAGCAGTACTTC.

The DNA for the CDR3 is TGTGCCAGCAGCCGTTATGGGGCGGATTACGAGCAGTACTTC. Its translation is CASSRYGADYEQYF. The V and J genes are TRBV7-2 and TRBJ2-7; D may be TRBD1 (5 bases). Looked up from germline, CDR1 is SGHTA and CDR2 is FQGNSA. This CDR3 has 14 residues. The V end lost 5 bases, the J end lost 4 bases, and 15 bases lay between the germline ends.

This sequence joins TRBV19 and TRBJ1-5, with D possibly TRBD1 on 6 matching bases. CDR1 is LNHDA and CDR2 is SQIVND in the germline V gene (reference sequence). The CDR3 loop spans 14 amino acids. Trimming shortened V by 4 bases and J by 6 bases, and 13 bases separated the two germline ends. The CDR3 sequence: CASSRAGAGQPQHF. Here the CDR3 DNA reads TGTGCCAGTAGTAGGGCAGGGGCGGGTCAGCCCCAGCATTTT.

V usage is TRBV7-6 and J usage is TRBJ1-5; 7 positions match TRBD1. CDR3 length: 15 amino acids. Germline lookup yields CDR1 SGHVS and CDR2 FNYEAQ. The V segment lost 1 base and the J segment 4 bases; nucleotides outside the gene matches: 4. The CDR3 region is CASSLGTGPNQPQHF. CDR3 bases: TGTGCCAGCAGCTTAGGGACAGGCCCAAATCAGCCCCAGCATTTT.

CDR3 sequence reads: CASSSETGGPLALHF. In DNA, the CDR3 is TGCGCCAGCAGCTCGGAGACAGGGGGCCCCTTAGCCCTCCACTTT. The rearrangement uses TRBV4-3 and TRBJ1-6; 10 bases agree with TRBD1. Germline trimming cut 5 bases from V and 14 bases from J; bases unmatched to any gene: 12. CDR3 length equals 15 residues. In germline, CDR1 is LGHNA, CDR2 YSLEER.

The chain carries TRBV6-1 and TRBJ2-1; TRBD2 is a possible D gene (6 bases). CDR1 and CDR2 (germline): MNHNS, SASEGT. V shed 0 bases and J shed 10 bases, with 28 bases lying between them. The length of the CDR3 is 19 residues. This CDR3 is CASSEAMGWGDPGRWEQFF. The CDR3 bases are TGTGCCAGCAGTGAAGCAATGGGGTGGGGGGACCCAGGGCGGTGGGAGCAGTTCTTC.

This chain links TRBV10-3 with TRBJ2-2, with 10 bases lining up with TRBD2. Germline V gene sequence: CDR1 ENHRY, CDR2 SYGVKD. J lost 4 bases, V lost 5 bases, and 10 bases had no gene match. The CDR3 loop spans 17 amino acids. The CDR3 region has the DNA TGTGCCATCAGTCGTCTAGCGGGGGCTTCGAGCACCGGGGAGCTGTTTTTT. It is translated as CAISRLAGASSTGELFF.